The following is a T cell receptor (beta chain) sequence with its context. Its cognate antigen is unknown. In replicate PCRs of sorted subsets, about 200 ng DNA, roughly 31,000 T cell genomes, was used. The table came from immunoSEQ multiplex PCR; TCRdb's copy has only in-frame clones and leaves some out. Among around 550,000 clones listed, approximately 95% were seen once. The data are from a study of shared clonotypes between healthy human individuals. Study-wide background: Per donor, CD8 memory used one plate, CD8 naive used two, CD4 memory used three and CD4 naive used three. Overall study findings and caveats: In several donors, about 5% of naive CD4 clonotypes appeared in common. Sequencing depth was a factor that was expected to affect clonotype sharing among donors.

Only CD45RO-negative cells positively selected for CCR7 counted as naive CD8 cells, so terminally differentiated effector memory CD45RA+ cells were excluded. Germline CDR1 and CDR2: MDHEN and SYDVKM. The V end lost 5 bases, the J end lost 4 bases, and 11 bases lay between the germline ends. This CDR3 has 13 residues. This chain links TRBV28 with TRBJ1-1; perhaps TRBD1 as D (6 bases). Sample: naive CD8+ T cells sorted from blood. The TCR was taken from a woman aged 25 to 45 in good health. The CDR3 spells CASSLRTATEAFF. The CDR3 DNA is TGTGCCAGCAGTCTCCGGACAGCCACTGAAGCTTTCTTT.